These T cell receptor beta chains were read from a single sample in a study of human T cells and chemical hapten exposure. MiXCR was run by TCRdb on the RACE reads, yielding one entry per CDR3 protein. The data hold 180,000 or so distinct CDR3 sequences, with under 25% observed a single time. The sample here was whole blood, taken in connection with sensitization to the hapten diphenylcyclopropenone (DPC). These receptor sequences come from a woman in her 40s with alopecia areata. Some clones in this sample may be carry-over from other donors' samples. Both conserved end residues are trimmed from each CDR3.

CDR3aa,v_gene,len
ATSETSVGEQF,TRBV24-1,11
ASGQVTNSPLH,TRBV6-2/TRBV6-3,11
ASSLSLAGFEQF,TRBV28,12
SARRDYEQY,TRBV20-1,9
ASSFGVAAYYEQY,TRBV28,13
ASSLSGTSPNEQF,TRBV9,13
ASSRLAGGDEQY,TRBV6-6,12
ASSYRDAV,TRBV6-1,8
AISSSGEETQY,TRBV10-3,11
ASSLLGSLNTEAF,TRBV11-1,13
SAVGAGYEQY,TRBV20-1,10
ASSPLEGSGSSYEQY,TRBV21-1,15
ASSFGQGTYGYT,TRBV7-2,12
ASSGTGRELF,TRBV25-1,10
ASSLAASETGAYEQY,TRBV7-2,15
ASSALAGSYNEQF,TRBV5-1,13
ASSLVALAYNEQF,TRBV11-1,13
SAGAGGPKETQY,TRBV20-1,12
ASSEGTTGNTIY,TRBV5-1,12
ASTSVSSYNEQF,TRBV2,12
ASSQDARGFEQY,TRBV4-3,12
ASSHGSQPQH,TRBV3-1,10
ASSPNDRGTEAF,TRBV7-9,12
ASSSPRDRVPDTQY,TRBV28,14
SARDELPGLRVQPQH,TRBV20-1,15
ASSVERPSYEQY,TRBV27,12
AISSSVGSTQY,TRBV10-3,11
ASSPRDRVATEAF,TRBV12-3/TRBV12-4,13
SHLSYNEQF,TRBV29-1,9
ASSLELGTEYGYT,TRBV5-6,13
AISELASGTYEQY,TRBV10-3,13
ASSLVSENIQY,TRBV7-2,11
ASSQEGLAEAF,TRBV3-1,11
SLHPGGNEQF,TRBV29-1,10
ASGLGTGIHTEAF,TRBV12-5,13
ASSPGGTSGYEQY,TRBV5-1,13
ASSRQGVEQF,TRBV6-2/TRBV6-3,10
ASSQDLVANNEQF,TRBV4-2,13
ASTGQGGNTEAF,TRBV6-1,12
AWGIGYEQY,TRBV30,9
ASSLVMGEQY,TRBV28,10
ASSPTPGQPVYGYT,TRBV4-1,14
ASRSSITDTQY,TRBV5-1,11
ASSKGGLAGGEQY,TRBV11-3,13
ATSDWGQASSYEQH,TRBV24-1,14
ASRRPSGRRLYNEQF,TRBV6-1,15
ASREGNTIY,TRBV6-6,9
ASSSTRDTFTDTQY,TRBV5-6,14
ASRGQAGHQPQH,TRBV6-5,12
SANPPGRMNTEAF,TRBV20-1,13
ASSLGGTNTEAF,TRBV7-9,12
AISRPQETQY,TRBV10-3,10
ASSVQGRWSYT,TRBV7-9,11
STFGGNQPQH,TRBV20-1,10